The 26 T cell receptor beta chains listed next were all sequenced from one sample in a study of OX40 agonist ivuxolimab in advanced cancers. The data were produced by immunoSEQ multiplex PCR, yet TCRdb's version contains in-frame clones alone and is incomplete. The sample yields tens of thousands of clones, 87% seen once. Sequenced here: CD4+ or CD8+ T cells sorted from blood, sampled in a trial of the OX40 agonist ivuxolimab. The origin of the receptors is an adult with an advanced solid tumor such as melanoma, head and neck, liver or kidney cancer.

The chain couples TRBV6-6 to TRBJ2-1, with 8 bases fitting TRBD2. Germline assignment: CDR1 MNHNY and CDR2 SVGAGI (reference sequence). CDR3 length: 14 residues. V lost 7 bases, J lost 8 bases, and 10 bases stayed unmatched. The CDR3 bases are TGTGCCAGCACTAAGCGGGAGCTTTTTGATGAGCAGTTCTTC. Protein sequence: CASTKRELFDEQFF.

In nucleotides, the CDR3 is TGTGCCAGCAGCACGGATGGATGGCCTGGGTCTAACGAGCAGTACTTC. Amino acid sequence: CASSTDGWPGSNEQYF. The rearrangement uses TRBV7-9 and TRBJ2-7; D call uncertain. V shed 5 bases and J shed 5 bases, with 22 bases lying between them. The CDR3 has 16 amino acids. Germline CDR1 reads SEHNR; CDR2 reads FQNEAQ (reference sequence).

The CDR3 loop reads CATAPTIYEQYF. In nucleotides, the CDR3 is TGTGCCACCGCCCCCACCATCTACGAGCAGTACTTC. The chain uses TRBV10-3 and TRBJ2-7; D is uncertain. The germline gives CDR1 ENHRY, CDR2 SYGVKD. Trimming cost V 10 bases and J 3 bases, with 13 bases left between them. This CDR3 is 12 amino acids long.

The chain combines TRBV19 with TRBJ2-2, with 9 bases identical to TRBD2. The CDR3 loop spans 16 amino acids. The J segment lost 5 bases and the V segment lost 8 bases, leaving 12 bases of the junction unmatched. Germline V CDR1 and CDR2: LNHDA, SQIVND (reference sequence). The CDR3 spells CASARTSDLLTGELFF. The CDR3 region has the DNA TGTGCCAGTGCCCGGACTAGCGACCTTCTTACCGGGGAGCTGTTTTTT.

The chain combines TRBV10-1 with TRBJ2-7; tentatively, D is TRBD2 (5 bases). This CDR3 comprises 14 residues. Between the trimmed V and J ends, which lost 2 bases and 2 bases, there was a span of 10 bases. Looked up from germline, CDR1 is WNHNN and CDR2 is SYGVQD (reference sequence). The CDR3 is CASSEAGETYEQYF. DNA for the CDR3: TGCGCCAGCAGTGAGGCCGGGGAGACCTACGAGCAGTACTTC.

This clone showed up just a few times. The chain joins TRBV6-6 to TRBJ1-5, with 8 positions matching TRBD1. Germline trimming cut 4 bases from V and 2 bases from J; bases unmatched to any gene: 4. The CDR3 runs 15 residues. Germline V CDR1 and CDR2: MNHNY, SVGAGI (reference sequence). CDR3 protein: CASSSTTGGNQPQHF. CDR3 in DNA: TGTGCCAGCAGTTCCACGACAGGGGGCAATCAGCCCCAGCATTTT.

A single count supports this clone. The chain is built from TRBV6-5 and TRBJ2-7; D perhaps matches TRBD1 (6 bases). Germline assignment: CDR1 MNHEY and CDR2 SVGAGI. The CDR3 length is 14 residues. The V and J ends lost 4 bases and 6 bases respectively, with 16 bases between them. CDR3 in amino acids: CASSFGQGKGEQYF. CDR3 in DNA: TGTGCCAGCAGTTTTGGTCAGGGGAAAGGCGAGCAGTACTTC.

The chain recombines TRBV4-3 with TRBJ2-7; D perhaps matches TRBD1 (5 bases). This CDR3 comprises 16 residues. The germline CDR1 and CDR2 sequences are LGHNA and YSLEER. The germline V and J ends were trimmed by 4 bases and 4 bases, with 20 bases remaining between them. The CDR3 region is CASSPAAFRDHYEQYF. DNA of the CDR3: TGCGCCAGCAGCCCGGCCGCTTTCAGGGATCATTACGAGCAGTACTTC.

The J gene is TRBJ2-1, the V gene TRBV11-2, with unresolved D. The CDR3 runs to 14 residues. CDR1 is SGHAT and CDR2 is FQNNGV in the germline V gene. V lost 0 bases and J 7 bases, leaving 10 bases between the germline ends. Here the CDR3 reads CASSLDISWNEQFF. For the CDR3, the DNA is TGTGCCAGCAGCTTAGATATTAGCTGGAATGAGCAGTTCTTC.

The rearrangement joins TRBV11-3 to TRBJ2-7; no reliable D call. The CDR3 totals 13 residues. V dropped 1 base and J dropped 3 bases, with 7 bases sitting between them. CDR1 SGHNT and CDR2 YENEEA come from the germline V gene. The CDR3 is CASSLGEYYEQYF. The CDR3 DNA sequence: TGTGCCAGCAGCTTAGGAGAGTACTACGAGCAGTACTTC.

This clone was found a few times. The chain combines TRBV11-2 with TRBJ2-3; D might be TRBD2 (5 bases). This CDR3 comprises 13 residues. CDR1 is SGHAT, CDR2 FQNNGV, per germline. Trimming took off 4 bases at V and 14 bases at J, with 19 bases between the two ends. This chain's CDR3 is CASSSEASRTGYF. The CDR3 nucleotides are TGTGCCAGCAGCTCGGAAGCATCAAGGACTGGGTATTTT. The full variable domain, completed using reference TRBV11-2 and TRBJ2-3, is EAGVAQSPRYKIIEKRQSVAFWCNPISGHATLYWYQQILGQGPKLLIQFQNNGVVDDSQLPKDRFSAERLKGVDSTLKIQPAKLEDSAVYLCASSSEASRTGYFGPGTRLTVL.

This chain connects TRBV2 to TRBJ2-1; 10 positions match TRBD1. With V trimmed by 6 bases and J by 6 bases, 5 bases remained unmatched. There are 14 residues in the CDR3. Germline lookup yields CDR1 SNHLY and CDR2 FYNNEI. The CDR3 bases are TGTGCCAGCAGGCTAGGGACAGGGGTCAATGAGCAGTTCTTC. This encodes CASRLGTGVNEQFF.

The chain employs TRBV5-1 and TRBJ2-2; 7 positions agree with TRBD1. This CDR3 has 16 residues. Germline V gene data show CDR1 as SGHRS and CDR2 as YFSETQ. Losses at the gene ends were 4 bases for V and 1 base for J; bases not matched to a gene: 7. CDR3 in DNA: TGCGCCAGCAGCACGTCGTGGACAGGGAACACCGGGGAGCTGTTTTTT. Amino acid sequence: CASSTSWTGNTGELFF.

The chain is built from TRBV15 and TRBJ2-7; 8 positions match TRBD2. Germline trimming cut 5 bases from V and 4 bases from J; bases unmatched to any gene: 13. Germline V gene lookup returns CDR1 LNHNV and CDR2 YYDKDF (reference sequence). There are 16 residues in the CDR3. The DNA of the CDR3 is TGTGCCACCAGCCTCGGAGGGCTAGCGGGTATATACGAGCAGTACTTC. Translated: CATSLGGLAGIYEQYF.

In this sample, this clone turned up once. This sequence joins TRBV5-5 and TRBJ1-5; D is uncertain. Germline V gene data show CDR1 as SGHKS and CDR2 as YYEKEE (reference sequence). This CDR3 has 14 amino acids. Trimming stripped 0 bases from V and 1 base from J, with 5 bases between. The CDR3 sequence is CASSLGQSNQPQHF. The CDR3 nucleotides are TGTGCCAGCAGCTTGGGGCAGAGCAATCAGCCCCAGCATTTT.

There are a few counts of this clone. This chain uses TRBV6-1 with TRBJ1-4; 11 bases match TRBD1. The CDR3 has 14 amino acids. CDR1 is MNHNS and CDR2 is SASEGT in the germline V gene. The V segment lost 10 bases and the J segment 7 bases; nucleotides outside the gene matches: 8. Here the CDR3 reads CAISPGQGGEKLFF. CDR3 in DNA: TGTGCCATTAGTCCGGGACAGGGGGGTGAAAAACTGTTTTTT.

CDR3 loop: CASSRYEQYF. Here the CDR3 DNA reads TGTGCCAGCAGCAGGTACGAGCAGTACTTC. The chain links TRBV6-5 to TRBJ2-7; D ambiguous. The CDR3 totals 10 residues. Germline assignment: CDR1 MNHEY and CDR2 SVGAGI. The germline V and J ends were trimmed by 6 bases and 4 bases, with 4 bases remaining between them.

This sequence joins TRBV10-3 and TRBJ2-7; 8 bases map to TRBD2. The germline gives CDR1 ENHRY, CDR2 SYGVKD. CDR3 size: 16 residues. Germline trimming cut 2 bases from V and 2 bases from J; bases unmatched to any gene: 8. CDR3 DNA sequence: TGTGCCATCAGTGAGATCGAGCGGGAGAATACCTACGAGCAGTACTTC. Protein: CAISEIERENTYEQYF.

The chain links TRBV5-5 to TRBJ1-2; weak D call: TRBD1 (5 bases). Per germline, CDR1 SGHKS and CDR2 YYEKEE (reference sequence). The CDR3 sequence is 13 residues long. Trimming stripped 3 bases from V and 1 base from J, with 7 bases between. The CDR3 sequence: CASSSQDNYGYTF. The CDR3 DNA reads as TGTGCCAGCAGCTCACAGGATAACTATGGCTACACCTTC.

This clone was seen once. The genes are TRBV19 and TRBJ1-5; 7 bases are shared with TRBD1. CDR3 length equals 15 residues. The germline V gene encodes CDR1 LNHDA and CDR2 SQIVND (reference sequence). The trim removed 4 bases at V and 3 bases at J, leaving 6 bases unmatched. The CDR3 spells CASSTTGQDNQPQHF. The CDR3 nucleotides read TGTGCCAGTAGTACGACAGGGCAGGACAATCAGCCCCAGCATTTT. The full variable domain, its missing parts supplied by reference TRBV19 and TRBJ1-5, is DGGITQSPKYLFRKEGQNVTLSCEQNLNHDAMYWYRQDPGQGLRLIYYSQIVNDFQKGDIAEGYSVSREKKESFPLTVTSAQKNPTAFYLCASSTTGQDNQPQHFGDGTRLSIL.

This chain joins TRBV5-6 and TRBJ2-3, with 9 bases matching TRBD2. Looked up from germline, CDR1 is SGHDT and CDR2 is YYEEEE. The CDR3 extends over 17 amino acids. Trimming removed 4 bases from V and 2 bases from J; junction bases left unmatched: 11. The CDR3 coding sequence is TGTGCCAGCAGCCGCAGGGGGGGACTAGCCACCACAGATACGCAGTATTTT. It is translated as CASSRRGGLATTDTQYF.

The rearrangement links TRBV4-3 to TRBJ2-2; D not certain. Germline V gene lookup returns CDR1 LGHNA and CDR2 YSLEER. V shed 1 base and J shed 0 bases, with 12 bases lying between them. CDR3 size: 17 residues. DNA of the CDR3: TGCGCCAGCAGCCAAGTCTTTTACCGCGCGAACACCGGGGAGCTGTTTTTT. Its protein is CASSQVFYRANTGELFF.

The chain uses TRBV12-5 and TRBJ2-6; possible D gene TRBD2, 5 bases. Trimming removed 1 base at V and 0 bases at J, with 22 bases between. This CDR3 region has 21 residues. Germline-derived CDR1 and CDR2 are LGHNT and FRNRAP. CDR3 in DNA: TGTGCTAGTGGTTTGGGCTGGGTAGTGGACGGGGAAATCTCTGGGGCCAACGTCCTGACTTTC. Its translation is CASGLGWVVDGEISGANVLTF. Combining the CDR3 with reference TRBV12-5 and TRBJ2-6 gives the whole variable domain DARVTQTPRHKVTEMGQEVTMRCQPILGHNTVFWYRQTMMQGLELLAYFRNRAPLDDSGMPKDRFSAEMPDATLATLKIQPSEPRDSAVYFCASGLGWVVDGEISGANVLTFGAGSRLTVL.

In the case of this clone: The same CDR3 arises from other DNA sequences in this sample as well. The V call is TRBV18, the J call TRBJ1-4; the D is unclear. Germline CDR1 KGHSH, CDR2 LQKENI. Trimming shortened V by 1 base and J by 0 bases, and 6 bases separated the two germline ends. This CDR3 has 15 amino acids. The CDR3 DNA reads TGTGCCAGCTCACCACAGACTTCAACTAATGAAAAACTGTTTTTT. Protein product: CASSPQTSTNEKLFF.

This sequence joins TRBV2 and TRBJ1-3; a possible D gene is TRBD1 (5 bases). Trimming removed 6 bases at V and 10 bases at J, with 22 bases between. The CDR3 has 15 amino acids. The V gene's germline CDR1 is SNHLY and CDR2 FYNNEI. CDR3 protein: CASRSGTSGVKTIYF. DNA of the CDR3: TGTGCCAGCAGATCCGGGACTTCGGGGGTAAAGACCATATATTTT.

The chain has TRBV5-5 and TRBJ2-7; 8 nucleotides align to TRBD2. Per germline, CDR1 SGHKS and CDR2 YYEKEE (reference sequence). This CDR3 is built from 18 residues. Trimming took 3 bases from V and 6 from J; bases not matched to a gene: 20. The CDR3 DNA reads as TGTGCCAGCAGCTCATCGGGATGGGGCATGATGGCGGGAGGCGAGCAGTACTTC. Protein: CASSSSGWGMMAGGEQYF. Variable domain in full (rest from reference TRBV5-5 and TRBJ2-7): DAGVTQSPTHLIKTRGQQVTLRCSPISGHKSVSWYQQVLGQGPQFIFQYYEKEERGRGNFPDRFSARQFPNYSSELNVNALLLGDSALYLCASSSSGWGMMAGGEQYFGPGTRLTVT.